This passage covers 8 T cell receptor beta chains from one sample sequenced in a study of T cells in Graves' hyperthyroidism and ophthalmopathy. The investigators amplified TCR beta CDR3 regions from RNA transcripts. RT-PCR in the first round (using the HTBI primer set) targeted the TCR CDR3. TCRdb re-derived calls from the multiplex PCR reads in MiXCR, one entry per CDR3 protein. Among more than 500,000 distinct CDR3 sequences listed, under 20% were seen once. Sequenced: blood. The receptors come from a woman younger than 45 with Graves' hyperthyroidism.

This chain uses TRBV28 with TRBJ2-5; the D gene could be TRBD1 or TRBD2 (5 bases each). The CDR3 length is 17 residues. V lost 7 bases and J 0 bases, leaving 21 bases between the germline ends. Germline V gives CDR1 MDHEN, CDR2 SYDVKM. DNA for the CDR3: TGTGCCAGCACACCCGGGGCAAGTAGGGGATACCAAGAGACCCAGTACTTC. This sequence encodes CASTPGASRGYQETQYF.

The V and J genes are TRBV5-1 and TRBJ1-6; D might be TRBD1 (5 bases). Germline V gene lookup returns CDR1 SGHRS and CDR2 YFSETQ. CDR3 length: 15 amino acids. Trimming cost V 4 bases and J 5 bases, with 13 bases left between them. The CDR3 reads CASSPKGRDNSPLHF. The CDR3 nucleotides read TGCGCCAGCAGCCCAAAGGGGCGGGATAATTCACCCCTCCACTTT.

This clonotype appeared many times. The genes are TRBV6-2 or TRBV6-3 and TRBJ2-1; tentative D call: TRBD2 (7 bases). CDR1 MNHEY and CDR2 SVGEGT come from the germline V gene. The CDR3 runs 17 residues. With 2 bases removed from V and 8 bases from J, the gap between germline ends came to 22 bases. CDR3 sequence reads: CASSYPKGRGASDEQFF. CDR3 in DNA: TGTGCCAGCAGTTACCCAAAGGGTCGGGGGGCCAGCGATGAGCAGTTCTTC.

There are many counts of this clonotype. CDR3 nucleotides: TGTGCCAGCAGCCGAGAGGGGGGAGGCTACGAGCAGTACTTC. Its translation is CASSREGGGYEQYF. The chain uses TRBV28 and TRBJ2-7; D is perhaps TRBD1 or TRBD2 (6 bases each). CDR3 length: 14 amino acids. CDR1 and CDR2 from the germline V gene are MDHEN and SYDVKM. V was clipped by 6 bases and J by 3 bases, with 15 bases between them.

The chain uses TRBV27 and TRBJ2-3, with 9 nucleotides matching TRBD2. The germline V gene encodes CDR1 MNHEY and CDR2 SMNVEV (reference sequence). This CDR3 contains 18 residues. V shed 5 bases and J 3 bases; nucleotides not matched to a gene: 15. CDR3 nucleotide sequence: TGTGCCAGCAGTCCCCTTGGCCTAGCGGGAAGGAGGACAGATACGCAGTATTTT. Translating it yields CASSPLGLAGRRTDTQYF.

With respect to this clonotype: This could be a read error, since a much larger clone is one nucleotide away. The chain links TRBV7-2 to TRBJ1-2; 8 nucleotides agree with TRBD1. This CDR3 has 16 amino acids. V dropped 6 bases and J dropped 6; count of bases not matched to a gene: 15. Germline CDR1 is SGHTA and CDR2 is FQGNSA. CDR3 sequence reads: CASSCRTGTSFNGYTF. CDR3 bases: TGTGCCAGCAGTTGCAGGACAGGGACGAGTTTTAATGGCTACACCTTC. Full variable domain (rest looked up from reference TRBV7-2 and TRBJ1-2): GAGVSQSPSNKVTEKGKDVELRCDPISGHTALYWYRQSLGQGLEFLIYFQGNSAPDKSGLPSDRFSAERTGGSVSTLTIQRTQQEDSAVYLCASSCRTGTSFNGYTFGSGTRLTVV.

The chain links TRBV5-1 to TRBJ2-7; TRBD1 matches 8 bases. V shed 4 bases, J shed 7 bases, and the junction held 7 bases outside the gene matches. The CDR3 consists of 13 residues. CDR1 and CDR2 from the germline V gene are SGHRS and YFSETQ. This CDR3 reads CASSTTGAREQYF. The CDR3 DNA follows: TGCGCCAGCAGCACGACAGGGGCTCGGGAGCAGTACTTC.

This clonotype occurred a few times. V is TRBV6-2 or TRBV6-3 and J is TRBJ2-2; possible D gene TRBD2, 6 bases. Germline V gene data show CDR1 as MNHEY and CDR2 as SVGEGT. The CDR3 length is 15 residues. Trimming shortened V by 2 bases and J by 7 bases, and 14 bases separated the two germline ends. CDR3 nucleotides: TGTGCCAGCAGTTACGAGGGCGGGAAGGACGGGGAGCTGTTTTTT. Its translation is CASSYEGGKDGELFF.